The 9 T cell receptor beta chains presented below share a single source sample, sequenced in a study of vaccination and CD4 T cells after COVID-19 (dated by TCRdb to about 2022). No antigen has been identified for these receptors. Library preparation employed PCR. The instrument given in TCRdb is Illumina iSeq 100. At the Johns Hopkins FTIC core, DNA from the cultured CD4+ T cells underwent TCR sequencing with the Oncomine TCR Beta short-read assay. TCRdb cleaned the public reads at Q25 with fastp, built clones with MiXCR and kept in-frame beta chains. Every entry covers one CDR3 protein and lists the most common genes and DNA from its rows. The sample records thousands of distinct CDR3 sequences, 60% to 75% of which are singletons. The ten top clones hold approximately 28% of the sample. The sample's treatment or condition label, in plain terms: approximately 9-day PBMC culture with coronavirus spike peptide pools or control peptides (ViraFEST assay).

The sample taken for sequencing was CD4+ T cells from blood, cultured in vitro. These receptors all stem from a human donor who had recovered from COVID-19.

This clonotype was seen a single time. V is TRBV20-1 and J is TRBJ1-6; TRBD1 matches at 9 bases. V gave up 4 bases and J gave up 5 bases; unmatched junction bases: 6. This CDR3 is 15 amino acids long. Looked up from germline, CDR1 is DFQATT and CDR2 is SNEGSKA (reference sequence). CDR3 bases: TGCAGTGCTAAAGGACAGGGGCGGAATAATTCACCCCTCCACTTT. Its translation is CSAKGQGRNNSPLHF.

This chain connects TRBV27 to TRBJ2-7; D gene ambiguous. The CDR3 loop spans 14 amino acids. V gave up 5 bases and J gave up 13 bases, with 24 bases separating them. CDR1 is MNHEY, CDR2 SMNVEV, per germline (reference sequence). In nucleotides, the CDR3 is TGTGCCAGCAGTCCTTTACCTAACTCTGAGAGGCGATACTTC. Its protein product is CASSPLPNSERRYF.

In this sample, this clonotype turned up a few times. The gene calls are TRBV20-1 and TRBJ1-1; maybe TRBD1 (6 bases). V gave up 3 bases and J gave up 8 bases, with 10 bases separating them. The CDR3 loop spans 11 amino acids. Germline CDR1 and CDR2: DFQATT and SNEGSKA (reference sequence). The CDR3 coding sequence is TGCAGTGCTAGCGGGACATCCGAAGCTTTCTTT. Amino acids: CSASGTSEAFF.

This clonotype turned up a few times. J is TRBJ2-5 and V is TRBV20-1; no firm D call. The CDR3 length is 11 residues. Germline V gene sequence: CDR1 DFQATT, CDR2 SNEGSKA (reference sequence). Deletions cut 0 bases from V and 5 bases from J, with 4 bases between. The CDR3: CSARDLETQYF. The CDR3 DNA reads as TGCAGTGCTAGAGATCTGGAGACCCAGTACTTC.

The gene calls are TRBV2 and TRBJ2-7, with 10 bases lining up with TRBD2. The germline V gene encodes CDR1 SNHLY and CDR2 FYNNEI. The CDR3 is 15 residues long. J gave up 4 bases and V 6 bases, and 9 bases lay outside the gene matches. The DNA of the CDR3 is TGTGCCAGCAGACTGTGGGCTAGCGGGAGATACGAGCAGTACTTC. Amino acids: CASRLWASGRYEQYF.

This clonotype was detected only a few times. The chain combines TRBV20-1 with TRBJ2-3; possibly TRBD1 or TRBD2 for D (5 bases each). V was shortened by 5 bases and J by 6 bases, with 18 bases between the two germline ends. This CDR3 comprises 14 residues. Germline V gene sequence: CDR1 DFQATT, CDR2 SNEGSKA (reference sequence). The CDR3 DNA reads TGCAGTGCTCCCCCCGGGACCAACGTGGATACGCAGTATTTT. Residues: CSAPPGTNVDTQYF.

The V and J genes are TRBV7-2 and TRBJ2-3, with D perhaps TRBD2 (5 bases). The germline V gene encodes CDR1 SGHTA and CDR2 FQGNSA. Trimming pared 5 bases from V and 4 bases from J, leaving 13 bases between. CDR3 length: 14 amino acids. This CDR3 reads CASSPGRGSDTQYF. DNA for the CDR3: TGTGCCAGCAGCCCCGGGCGCGGGTCAGATACGCAGTATTTT. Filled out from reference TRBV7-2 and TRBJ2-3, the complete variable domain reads GAGVSQSPSNKVTEKGKDVELRCDPISGHTALYWYRQSLGQGLEFLIYFQGNSAPDKSGLPSDRFSAERTGGSVSTLTIQRTQQEDSAVYLCASSPGRGSDTQYFGPGTRLTVL.

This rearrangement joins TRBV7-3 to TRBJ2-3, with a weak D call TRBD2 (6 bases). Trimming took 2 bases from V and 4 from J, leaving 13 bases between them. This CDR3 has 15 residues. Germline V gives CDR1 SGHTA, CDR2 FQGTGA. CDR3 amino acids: CASSLAGSGADTQYF. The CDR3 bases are TGTGCCAGCAGCTTAGCGGGGTCTGGTGCAGATACGCAGTATTTT.

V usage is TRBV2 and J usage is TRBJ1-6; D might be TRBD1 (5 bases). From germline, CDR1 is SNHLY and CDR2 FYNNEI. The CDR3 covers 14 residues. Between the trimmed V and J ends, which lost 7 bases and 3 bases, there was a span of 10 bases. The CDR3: CASTPGGYNSPLHF. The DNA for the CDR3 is TGTGCCAGCACTCCCGGGGGCTATAATTCACCCCTCCACTTT.